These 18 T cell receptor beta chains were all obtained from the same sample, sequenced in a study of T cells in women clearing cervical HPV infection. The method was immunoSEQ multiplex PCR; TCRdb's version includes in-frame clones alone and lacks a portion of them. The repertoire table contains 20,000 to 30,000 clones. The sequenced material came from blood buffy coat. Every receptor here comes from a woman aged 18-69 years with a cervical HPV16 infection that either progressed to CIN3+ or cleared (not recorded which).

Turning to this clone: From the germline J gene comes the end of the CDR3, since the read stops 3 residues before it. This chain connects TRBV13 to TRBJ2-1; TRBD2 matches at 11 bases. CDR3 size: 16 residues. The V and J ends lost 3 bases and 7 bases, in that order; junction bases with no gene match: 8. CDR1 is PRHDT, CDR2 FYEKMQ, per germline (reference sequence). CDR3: CASSFVAGGSYNEQFF. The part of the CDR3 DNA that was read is TGTGCCAGCAGCTTCGTAGCGGGGGGGTCGTATAATGAG.

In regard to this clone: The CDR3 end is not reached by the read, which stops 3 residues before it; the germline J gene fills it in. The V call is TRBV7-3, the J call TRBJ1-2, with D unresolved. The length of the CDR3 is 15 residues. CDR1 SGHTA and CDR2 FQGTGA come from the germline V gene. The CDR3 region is CASSFISGSNNDYTF. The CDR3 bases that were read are TGTGCCAGCAGCTTCATTAGCGGGAGTAACAATGAC.

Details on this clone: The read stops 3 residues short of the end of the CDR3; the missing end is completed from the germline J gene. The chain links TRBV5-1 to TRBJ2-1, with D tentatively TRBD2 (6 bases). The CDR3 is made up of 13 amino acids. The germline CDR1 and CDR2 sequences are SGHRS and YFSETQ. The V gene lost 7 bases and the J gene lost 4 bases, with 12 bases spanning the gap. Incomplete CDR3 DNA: TGCGCCAGCGTCCGGGACTCTTACAATGAG. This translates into CASVRDSYNE. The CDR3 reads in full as CASVRDSYNEQFF. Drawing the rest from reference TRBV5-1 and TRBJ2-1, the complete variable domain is KAGVTQTPRYLIKTRGQQVTLSCSPISGHRSVSWYQQTPGQGLQFLFEYFSETQRNKGNFPGRFSGRQFSNSRSEMNVSTLELGDSALYLCASVRDSYNEQFFGPGTRLTVL.

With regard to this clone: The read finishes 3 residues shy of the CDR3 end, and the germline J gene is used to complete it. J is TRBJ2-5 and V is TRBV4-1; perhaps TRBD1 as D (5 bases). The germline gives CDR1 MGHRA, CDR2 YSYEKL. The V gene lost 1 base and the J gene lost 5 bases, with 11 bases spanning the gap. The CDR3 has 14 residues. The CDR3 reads CASSQVLRVETQYF. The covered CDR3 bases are TGCGCCAGCAGCCAAGTTCTCAGGGTGGAGACC.

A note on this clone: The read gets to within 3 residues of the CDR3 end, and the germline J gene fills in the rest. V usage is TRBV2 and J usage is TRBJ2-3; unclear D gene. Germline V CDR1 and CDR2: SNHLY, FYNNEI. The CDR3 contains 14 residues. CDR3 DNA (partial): TGTGCCAGCAGTTATAGTATGCGCCAAGAGACG. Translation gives CASSYSMRQET. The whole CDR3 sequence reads CASSYSMRQETQYF.

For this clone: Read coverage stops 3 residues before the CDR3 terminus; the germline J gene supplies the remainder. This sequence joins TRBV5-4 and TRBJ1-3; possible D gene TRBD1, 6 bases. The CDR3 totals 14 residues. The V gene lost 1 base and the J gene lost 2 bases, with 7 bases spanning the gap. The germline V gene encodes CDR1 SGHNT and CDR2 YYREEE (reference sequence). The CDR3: CASSLSGAGNTIYF. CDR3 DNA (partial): TGTGCCAGCAGCTTGTCAGGGGCTGGAAACACC.

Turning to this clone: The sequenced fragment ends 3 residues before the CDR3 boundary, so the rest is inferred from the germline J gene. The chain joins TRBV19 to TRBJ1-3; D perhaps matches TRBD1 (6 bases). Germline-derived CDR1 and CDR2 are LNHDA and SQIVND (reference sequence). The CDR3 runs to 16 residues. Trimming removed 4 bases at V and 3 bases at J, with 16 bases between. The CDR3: CASSRDGQRVGNTIYF. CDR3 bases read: TGTGCCAGTAGTAGAGACGGACAGCGCGTTGGAAACACC.

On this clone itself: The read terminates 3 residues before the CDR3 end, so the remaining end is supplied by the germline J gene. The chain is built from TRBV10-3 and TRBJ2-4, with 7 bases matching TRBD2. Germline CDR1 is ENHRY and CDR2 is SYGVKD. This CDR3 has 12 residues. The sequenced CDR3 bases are TGTGCCACGGGGCTAGCGGATACTAAT. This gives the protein CATGLADTN. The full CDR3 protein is CATGLADTNQYF.

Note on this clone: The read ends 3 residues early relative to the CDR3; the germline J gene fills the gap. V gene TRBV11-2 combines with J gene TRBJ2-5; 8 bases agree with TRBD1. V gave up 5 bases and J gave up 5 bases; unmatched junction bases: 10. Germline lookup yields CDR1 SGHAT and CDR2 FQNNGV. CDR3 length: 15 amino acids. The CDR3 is CASSVTRTGRETQYF. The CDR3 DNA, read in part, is TGTGCCAGCAGCGTGACGAGGACAGGGAGGGAGACC. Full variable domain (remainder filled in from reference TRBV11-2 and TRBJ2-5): EAGVAQSPRYKIIEKRQSVAFWCNPISGHATLYWYQQILGQGPKLLIQFQNNGVVDDSQLPKDRFSAERLKGVDSTLKIQPAKLEDSAVYLCASSVTRTGRETQYFGPGTRLLVL.

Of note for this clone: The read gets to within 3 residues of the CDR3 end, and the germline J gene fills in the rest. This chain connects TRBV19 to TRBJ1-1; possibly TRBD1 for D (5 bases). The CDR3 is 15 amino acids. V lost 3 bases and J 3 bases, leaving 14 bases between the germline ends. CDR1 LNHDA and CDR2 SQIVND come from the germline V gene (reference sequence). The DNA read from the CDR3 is TGTGCCAGTAGTATGGGGCCTTCGGGGGACACTGAA. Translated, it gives CASSMGPSGDTE. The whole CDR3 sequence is CASSMGPSGDTEAFF.

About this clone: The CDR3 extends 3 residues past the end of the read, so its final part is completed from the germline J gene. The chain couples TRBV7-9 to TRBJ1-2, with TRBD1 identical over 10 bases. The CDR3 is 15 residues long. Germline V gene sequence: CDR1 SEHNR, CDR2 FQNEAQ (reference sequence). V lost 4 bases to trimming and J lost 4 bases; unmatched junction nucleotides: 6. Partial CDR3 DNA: TGTGCCAGCAGCTCTGGACAGGGGGAGGTCTATGGC. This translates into CASSSGQGEVYG. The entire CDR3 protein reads CASSSGQGEVYGYTF.

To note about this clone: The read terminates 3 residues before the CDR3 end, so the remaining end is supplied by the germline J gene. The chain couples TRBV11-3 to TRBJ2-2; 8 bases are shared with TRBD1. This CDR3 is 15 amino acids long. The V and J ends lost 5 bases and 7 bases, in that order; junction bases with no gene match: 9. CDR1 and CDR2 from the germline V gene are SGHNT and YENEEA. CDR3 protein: CASSDGTGLDGELFF. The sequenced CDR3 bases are TGTGCCAGCAGCGACGGGACAGGTTTAGACGGGGAG.

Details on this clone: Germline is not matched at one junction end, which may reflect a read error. The CDR3 here is CASGDSNYGYTF. CDR3 DNA (partial): TGTGCCAGCGGTGACAGTAACTATGGC. This chain uses TRBV6-1 with TRBJ1-2; the D gene is possibly TRBD1 (5 bases). The read ends 3 residues shy of where the CDR3 ends; the end is completed using the germline J gene. This CDR3 has 12 amino acids. Germline values: CDR1 MNHNS, CDR2 SASEGT.

CDR3 DNA, as far as it was read: TGTGCCAGTTGCCCTGGGGGGGGAGGGGGCACAGATACG. Translating gives CASCPGGGGGTDT. The CDR3 reads in full as CASCPGGGGGTDTQYF. The chain links TRBV19 to TRBJ2-3; 7 nucleotides align to TRBD2. The sequenced fragment ends 3 residues before the CDR3 boundary, so the rest is inferred from the germline J gene. The J segment lost 1 base and the V segment lost 8 bases, leaving 12 bases of the junction unmatched. The germline CDR1 and CDR2 sequences are LNHDA and SQIVND (reference sequence). The CDR3 covers 16 residues.

The part of the CDR3 DNA that was read is TGTGCCAGCAGCTTAAACCCAGGGGGATCCTACGAG. As protein: CASSLNPGGSYE. In full, the CDR3 is CASSLNPGGSYEQYF. J is TRBJ2-7 and V is TRBV7-3; 7 bases are shared with TRBD1. The read finishes 3 residues shy of the CDR3 end, and the germline J gene is used to complete it. The germline gives CDR1 SGHTA, CDR2 FQGTGA. There are 15 residues in the CDR3. V shed 1 base and J 1 base; nucleotides not matched to a gene: 4.

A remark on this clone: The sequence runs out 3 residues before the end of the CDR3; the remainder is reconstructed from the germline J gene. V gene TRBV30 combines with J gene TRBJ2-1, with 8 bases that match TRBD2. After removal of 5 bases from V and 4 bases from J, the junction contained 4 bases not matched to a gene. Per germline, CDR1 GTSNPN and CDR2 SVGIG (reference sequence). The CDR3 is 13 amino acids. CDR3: CAWLSGAYNEQFF. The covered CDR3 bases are TGTGCCTGGCTTAGCGGGGCTTACAATGAG.

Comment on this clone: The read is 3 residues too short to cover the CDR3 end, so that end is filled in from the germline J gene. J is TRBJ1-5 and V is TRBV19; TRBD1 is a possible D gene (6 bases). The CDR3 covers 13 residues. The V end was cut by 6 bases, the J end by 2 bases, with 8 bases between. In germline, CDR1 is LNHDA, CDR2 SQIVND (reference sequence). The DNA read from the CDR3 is TGTGCCAGTAGGCGACAGGGCAATCAGCCC. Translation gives CASRRQGNQP. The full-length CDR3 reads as CASRRQGNQPQHF.

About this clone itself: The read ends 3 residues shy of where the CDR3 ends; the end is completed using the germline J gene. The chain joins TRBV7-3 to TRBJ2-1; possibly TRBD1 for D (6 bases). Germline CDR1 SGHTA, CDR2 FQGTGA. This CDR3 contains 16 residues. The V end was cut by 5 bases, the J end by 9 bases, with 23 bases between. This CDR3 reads CASSVGGGIQGPEQFF. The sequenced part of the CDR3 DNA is TGTGCCAGCAGCGTCGGAGGTGGGATCCAGGGGCCTGAG.